This TCR beta chain was recovered during a study of Ad26.COV2.S vaccination and SARS-CoV-2 variants. Study context: Donor had been placed in the Ad26.COV2.S arm of the COV1001 trial.

Measured with immunoSEQ multiplex PCR; TCRdb has only the in-frame clones, and not every one. The sample records 500,000 or so clones, roughly 87% being singletons. Indicated treatment: around 19 received Ad26.COV2.S at low or high dose, single or two shots; five or six received placebo; per-sample allocation not given. Repertoires come from day 63 after the first vaccine or placebo injection. The shot given was an Ad26 vector that makes Wuhan-strain SARS-CoV-2 spike. This CDR3 spans 16 amino acids. Germline CDR1 SGHTA, CDR2 FQGTGA. The junction had 8 bases not matched to a gene; V was cut back by 0 bases and J by 5 bases.

Source: peripheral blood, taken in a trial of Ad26.COV2.S vaccine versus placebo. The rearrangement uses TRBV7-3 and TRBJ2-3; 7 bases are shared with TRBD2. This clonotype was sampled from a person between 18 and 65 years old who received the Ad26.COV2.S COVID-19 vaccine or a placebo. The CDR3 nucleotides are TGTGCCAGCAGCTTAACCGGGACTACACGAGGAGATACGCAGTATTTT. It codes for CASSLTGTTRGDTQYF.